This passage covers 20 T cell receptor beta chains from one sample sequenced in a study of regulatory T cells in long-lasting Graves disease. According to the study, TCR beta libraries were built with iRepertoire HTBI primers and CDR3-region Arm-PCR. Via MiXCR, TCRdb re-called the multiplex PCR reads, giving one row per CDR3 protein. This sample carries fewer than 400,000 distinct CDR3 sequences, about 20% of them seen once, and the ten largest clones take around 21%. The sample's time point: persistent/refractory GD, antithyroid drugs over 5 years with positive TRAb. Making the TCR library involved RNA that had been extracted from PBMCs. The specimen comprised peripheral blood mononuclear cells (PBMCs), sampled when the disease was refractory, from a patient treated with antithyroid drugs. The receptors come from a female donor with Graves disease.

CDR3 loop: CASTQTPGRYNEQFF. Written as DNA, the CDR3 is TGTGCCAGCACCCAAACCCCGGGACGGTACAATGAGCAGTTCTTC. The chain uses TRBV6-1 and TRBJ2-1; possibly TRBD1 or TRBD2 for D (5 bases each). Trimming stripped 7 bases from V and 4 bases from J, with 17 bases between. CDR1 is MNHNS, CDR2 SASEGT, per germline. The CDR3 is made up of 15 amino acids.

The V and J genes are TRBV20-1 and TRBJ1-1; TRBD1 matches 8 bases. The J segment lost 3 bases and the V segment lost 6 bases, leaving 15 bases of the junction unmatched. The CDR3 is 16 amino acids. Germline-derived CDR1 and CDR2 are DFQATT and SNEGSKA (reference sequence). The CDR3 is CSAASGTGPIDTEAFF. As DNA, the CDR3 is TGCAGTGCCGCTTCCGGGACAGGTCCGATTGACACTGAAGCTTTCTTT.

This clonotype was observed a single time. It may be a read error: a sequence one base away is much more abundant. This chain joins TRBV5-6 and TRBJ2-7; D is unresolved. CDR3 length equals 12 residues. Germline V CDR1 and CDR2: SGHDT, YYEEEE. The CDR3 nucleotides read TGTGCCGGCAGCTTTTCTGACATGGAGCAGTACTTC. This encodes CAGSFSDMEQYF. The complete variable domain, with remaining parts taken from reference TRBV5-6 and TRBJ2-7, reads DAGVTQSPTHLIKTRGQQVTLRCSPKSGHDTVSWYQQALGQGPQFIFQYYEEEERQRGNFPDRFSGHQFPNYSSELNVNALLLGDSALYLCAGSFSDMEQYFGPGTRLTVT.

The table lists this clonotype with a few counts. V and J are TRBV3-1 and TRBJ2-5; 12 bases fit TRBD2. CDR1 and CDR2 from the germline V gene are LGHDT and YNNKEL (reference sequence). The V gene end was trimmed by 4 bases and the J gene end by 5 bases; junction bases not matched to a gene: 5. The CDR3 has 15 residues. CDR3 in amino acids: CASSRRTSGMETQYF. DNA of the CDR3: TGTGCCAGCAGCCGTCGGACTAGCGGGATGGAGACCCAGTACTTC.

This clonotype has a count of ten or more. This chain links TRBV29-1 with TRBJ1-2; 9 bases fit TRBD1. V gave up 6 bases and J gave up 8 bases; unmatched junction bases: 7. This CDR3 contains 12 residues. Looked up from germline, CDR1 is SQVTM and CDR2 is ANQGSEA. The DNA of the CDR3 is TGCAGCGTCCGGGACAGGGACCGCGGCTACACCTTC. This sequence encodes CSVRDRDRGYTF. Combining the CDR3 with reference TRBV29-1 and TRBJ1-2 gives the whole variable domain SAVISQKPSRDICQRGTSLTIQCQVDSQVTMMFWYRQQPGQSLTLIATANQGSEATYESGFVIDKFPISRPNLTFSTLTVSNMSPEDSSIYLCSVRDRDRGYTFGSGTRLTVV.

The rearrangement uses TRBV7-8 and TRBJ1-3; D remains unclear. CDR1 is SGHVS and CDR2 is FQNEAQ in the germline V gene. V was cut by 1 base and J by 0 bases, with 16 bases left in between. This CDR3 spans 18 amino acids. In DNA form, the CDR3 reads TGTGCCAGCAGCTTAGAGACCGGACCGCCGATCTCTGGAAACACCATATATTTT. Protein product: CASSLETGPPISGNTIYF.

The DNA of the CDR3 is TGTGCCAGCAGCGCCGACAGGGTAGGCACTGAAGCTTTCTTT. The encoded protein is CASSADRVGTEAFF. The J gene is TRBJ1-1, the V gene TRBV7-9; TRBD1 matches at 7 bases. The germline gives CDR1 SEHNR, CDR2 FQNEAQ (reference sequence). The CDR3 spans 14 residues. With V trimmed by 5 bases and J by 4 bases, 7 bases remained unmatched.

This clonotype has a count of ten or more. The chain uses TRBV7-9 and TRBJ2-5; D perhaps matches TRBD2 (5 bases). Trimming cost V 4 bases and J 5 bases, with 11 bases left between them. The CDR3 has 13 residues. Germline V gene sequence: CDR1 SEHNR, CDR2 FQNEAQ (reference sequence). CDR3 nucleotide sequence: TGTGCCAGCAGCTCGGGATCTGGGGAGACCCAGTACTTC. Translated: CASSSGSGETQYF. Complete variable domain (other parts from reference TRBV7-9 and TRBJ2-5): DTGVSQNPRHKITKRGQNVTFRCDPISEHNRLYWYRQTLGQGPEFLTYFQNEAQLEKSRLLSDRFSAERPKGSFSTLEIQRTEQGDSAMYLCASSSGSGETQYFGPGTRLLVL.

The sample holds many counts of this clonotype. The CDR3 is CSARGRQGAEAFF. For the CDR3, the DNA is TGCAGTGCTAGAGGCCGTCAGGGGGCGGAAGCTTTCTTT. The rearrangement uses TRBV20-1 and TRBJ1-1; 8 bases line up with TRBD1. Trimming at V came to 1 base and at J to 8 bases, leaving 6 bases not matched to a gene. The CDR3 is 13 residues long. Germline CDR1 and CDR2: DFQATT and SNEGSKA (reference sequence).

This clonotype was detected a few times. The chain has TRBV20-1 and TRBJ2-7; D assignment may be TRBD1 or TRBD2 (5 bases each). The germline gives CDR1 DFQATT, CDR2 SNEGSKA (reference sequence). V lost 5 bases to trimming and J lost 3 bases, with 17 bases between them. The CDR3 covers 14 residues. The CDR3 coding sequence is TGCAGTGCTCCCCCTTCGGGACGGCGCTACGAGCAGTACTTC. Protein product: CSAPPSGRRYEQYF.

The CDR3 loop reads CSASTENSYEQYF. Written as DNA, the CDR3 is TGCAGTGCTTCGACAGAAAACTCCTACGAGCAGTACTTC. The gene calls are TRBV20-1 and TRBJ2-7, with D tentatively TRBD1 (5 bases). Germline lookup yields CDR1 DFQATT and CDR2 SNEGSKA (reference sequence). CDR3 size: 13 residues. V dropped 5 bases and J dropped 0 bases, with 11 bases sitting between them.

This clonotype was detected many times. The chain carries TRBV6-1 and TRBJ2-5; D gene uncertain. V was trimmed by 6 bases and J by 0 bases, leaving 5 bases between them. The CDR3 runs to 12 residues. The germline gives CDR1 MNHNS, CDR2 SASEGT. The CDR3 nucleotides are TGTGCCAGCAGCAGGTACCAAGAGACCCAGTACTTC. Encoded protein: CASSRYQETQYF.

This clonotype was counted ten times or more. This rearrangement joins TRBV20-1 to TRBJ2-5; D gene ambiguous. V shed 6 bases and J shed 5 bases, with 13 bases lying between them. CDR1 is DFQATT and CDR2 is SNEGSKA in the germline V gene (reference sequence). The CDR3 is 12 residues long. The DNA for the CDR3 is TGCAGTGCCGTCCCCACGCAGGAGACCCAGTACTTC. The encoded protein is CSAVPTQETQYF.

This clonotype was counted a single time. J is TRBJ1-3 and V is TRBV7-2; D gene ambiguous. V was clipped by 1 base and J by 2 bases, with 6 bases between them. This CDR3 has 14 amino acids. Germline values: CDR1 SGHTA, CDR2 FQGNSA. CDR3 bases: TGTGCCAGCAGCTTAGTGGGTACTGGAAACACCATATATTTT. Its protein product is CASSLVGTGNTIYF.

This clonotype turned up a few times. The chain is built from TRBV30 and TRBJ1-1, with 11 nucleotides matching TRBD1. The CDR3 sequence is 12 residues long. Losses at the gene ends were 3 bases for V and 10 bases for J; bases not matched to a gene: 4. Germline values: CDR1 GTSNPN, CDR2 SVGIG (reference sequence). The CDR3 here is CAWRDRGRPAFF. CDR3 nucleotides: TGTGCCTGGAGGGACAGGGGGCGGCCAGCTTTCTTT.

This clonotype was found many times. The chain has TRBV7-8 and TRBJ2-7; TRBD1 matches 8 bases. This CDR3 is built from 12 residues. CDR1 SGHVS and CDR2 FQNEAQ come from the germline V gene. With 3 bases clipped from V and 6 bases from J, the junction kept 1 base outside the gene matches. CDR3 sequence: CASSFGQGEQYF. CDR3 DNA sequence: TGTGCCAGCAGCTTTGGACAGGGCGAGCAGTACTTC.

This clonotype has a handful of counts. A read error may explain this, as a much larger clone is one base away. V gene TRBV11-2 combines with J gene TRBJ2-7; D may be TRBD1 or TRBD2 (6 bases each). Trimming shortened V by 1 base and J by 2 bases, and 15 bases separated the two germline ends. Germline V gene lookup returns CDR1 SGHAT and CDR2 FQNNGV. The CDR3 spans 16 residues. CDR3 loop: CASSLVGGGFPYEQYF. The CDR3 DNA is TGTGCCAGCAGCTTAGTCGGGGGCGGGTTCCCCTACGAGCAGTACTTC.

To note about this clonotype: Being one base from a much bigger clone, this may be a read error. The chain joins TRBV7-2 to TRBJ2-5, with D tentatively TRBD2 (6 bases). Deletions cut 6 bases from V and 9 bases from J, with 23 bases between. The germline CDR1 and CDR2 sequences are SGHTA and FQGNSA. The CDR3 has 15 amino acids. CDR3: CASSPRTTPREAQYF. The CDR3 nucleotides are TGTGCCAGCAGTCCCAGAACAACCCCAAGGGAGGCCCAGTACTTC.

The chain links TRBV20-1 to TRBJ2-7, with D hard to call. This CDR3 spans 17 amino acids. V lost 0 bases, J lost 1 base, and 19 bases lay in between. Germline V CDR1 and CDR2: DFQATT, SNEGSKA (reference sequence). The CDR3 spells CSAREQGFRTFSYEQYF. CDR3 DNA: TGCAGTGCTAGAGAGCAAGGGTTTCGGACCTTTTCCTACGAGCAGTACTTC.

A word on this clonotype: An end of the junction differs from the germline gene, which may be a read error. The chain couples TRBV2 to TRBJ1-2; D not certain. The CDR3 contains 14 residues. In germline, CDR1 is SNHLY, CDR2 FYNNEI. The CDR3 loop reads CAGSFGMAGYGYTF. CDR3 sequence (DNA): TGTGCCGGCAGCTTCGGGATGGCTGGCTATGGCTACACCTTC. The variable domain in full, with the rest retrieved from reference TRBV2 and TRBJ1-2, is EPEVTQTPSHQVTQMGQEVILRCVPISNHLYFYWYRQILGQKVEFLVSFYNNEISEKSEIFDDQFSVERPDGSNFTLKIRSTKLEDSAMYFCAGSFGMAGYGYTFGSGTRLTVV.